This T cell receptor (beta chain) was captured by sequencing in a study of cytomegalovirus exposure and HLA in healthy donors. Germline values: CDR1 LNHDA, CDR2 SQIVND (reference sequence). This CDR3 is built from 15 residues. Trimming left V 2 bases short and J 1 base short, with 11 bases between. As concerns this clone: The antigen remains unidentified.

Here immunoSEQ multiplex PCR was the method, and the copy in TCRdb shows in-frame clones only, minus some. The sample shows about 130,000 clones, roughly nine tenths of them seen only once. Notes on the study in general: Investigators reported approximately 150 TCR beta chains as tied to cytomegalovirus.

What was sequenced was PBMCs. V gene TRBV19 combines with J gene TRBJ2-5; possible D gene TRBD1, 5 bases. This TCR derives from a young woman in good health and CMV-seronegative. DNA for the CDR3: TGTGCCAGTAGTATATATCAGGGCGGCCAAGAGACCCAGTACTTC. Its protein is CASSIYQGGQETQYF. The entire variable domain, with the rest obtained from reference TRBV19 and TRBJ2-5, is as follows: DGGITQSPKYLFRKEGQNVTLSCEQNLNHDAMYWYRQDPGQGLRLIYYSQIVNDFQKGDIAEGYSVSREKKESFPLTVTSAQKNPTAFYLCASSIYQGGQETQYFGPGTRLLVL.